This T cell receptor (beta chain) comes out of a study of blood T cell repertoires in COVID-19. Background on the study: Samples representing acute and convalescent COVID-19 were sourced from the United States, Italy and Spain.

Profiling relied on immunoSEQ multiplex PCR, and the TCRdb table lists in-frame clones only, not all of them. The profile covers tens of thousands of clones, with roughly 80% appearing a single time and approximately 4% taken by the ten largest. The sample consisted of PBMCs or T cells enriched from blood (not recorded which). The origin of this receptor is a woman aged 40 to 50 with acute COVID-19.

CDR3 residues: CASRTRTVQETQYF. The CDR3 DNA sequence: TGTGCCAGCAGGACTCGGACTGTCCAAGAGACCCAGTACTTC. V gene TRBV28 combines with J gene TRBJ2-5, with D possibly TRBD2 on 5 matching bases. Trimming left V 6 bases short and J 1 base short, with 12 bases between. The CDR3 covers 14 residues. CDR1 is MDHEN, CDR2 SYDVKM, per germline.